This T cell receptor beta chain was recorded in a study of shared clonotypes between healthy human individuals (dated by TCRdb to the early 2020s). For context, the study as a whole: A few men and a couple of women, aged 18 to 49 years, made up the cohort. Per donor, leukapheresis produced somewhere between about 0.9 and 9.5 billion PBMCs. The study deeply sequenced blood TCR repertoires of five healthy adults to estimate repertoire size and the extent of clonotype sharing between individuals. Different laboratories and diverse techniques were used to prepare libraries and sequence TCR repertoires, to increase sequencing depth and limit assay-specific biases. Points the paper makes about the study in general: Pairwise subsampling led to the expectation that sequencing depth would affect the degree of clonotype sharing among donors. Sampling was restricted to blood, and TCR repertoires in tissue are likely to differ from TCR repertoires in blood. The genetic and exposure-history diversity represented was limited by the small number of donors.

TCR CDR3 regions were amplified from genomic DNA by multiplex PCR using the deep immunoSEQ assay. For each cell subset, the extracted genomic DNA was distributed evenly across all wells of several immunoSEQ 96-well plates, and each plate served as one replicate. For unsorted PBMC, each replicate PCR was loaded with roughly 270 ng genomic DNA, equivalent to 25,000 to 35,000 T cell genomes. Unsorted PBMC genomic DNA was sequenced across ten immunoSEQ deep assay plates. Purified libraries were quantified with a Qubit 3.0 fluorometer, sized on a Bioanalyzer 2100, and re-quantified with the KAPA Library Quantification kit. A separate single-read 150-cycle Illumina NextSeq 550 flow cell was used to sequence each immunoSEQ 96-well plate. Per the authors' processing: The immunoSEQ output contained only junctional sequences without quality scores, so filtering could not match that applied to full-length reads. Sequences were annotated with PyIR, a Python wrapper for IgBLAST v1.9, and V/J genes and CDR3 were assigned using IMGT germline references. Reads were filtered out if the reads had weak V/J assignments (E-value above 1e-6), no CDR3, stop codons, out-of-frame junctions, or ambiguous translated residues. V3J clonotypes were defined as sequences sharing the same inferred V gene, J gene, and CDR3 amino acid sequence. To compute the percentage overlap between repertoires, the number of shared unique clonotypes was divided by the size of the smaller repertoire. Three approaches were used to assess repertoire richness: RTK rarefaction, the Chao1 estimator, and Recon v2.1 estimates of unobserved clonotypes. TCRdb holds this immuneACCESS table with in-frame rearrangements only. Some clones are missing; in checked studies, unresolved V genes explain under half, and the rest has no known cause. V and J calls and clone size are those listed in that table; D and trimming were worked out from the DNA. This sample holds approximately 500,000 clones; approximately 85% were observed only once. 10% to 15% of the sample goes to the ten largest clones.

For this clone: Which antigen it targets is not known. Base quality data are lacking; no much larger clone is found one base away.

Per the germline V gene, MDHEN is the CDR1 and SYDVKM is the CDR2. The junction carries 34 bases between V and J, which are trimmed by 3 bases and 7 bases respectively. CDR3 length: 21 amino acids, cysteine to phenylalanine. Left in the record is the CDR3 DNA by itself, 63 bases read in frame from the first base. The donors were healthy, HIV-negative adults who had no recently reported acute infections or vaccinations. Every donor was a Caucasian adult residing in Nashville, Tennessee, USA. For unsorted samples, approximately 89 million PBMCs were counted, and genomic DNA was extracted using the QIAamp DNA Blood Mini kit. After blood collection by leukapheresis, PBMCs were isolated using Ficoll-Histopaque density gradient centrifugation and then cryopreserved in the vapor phase of liquid nitrogen.

This TCR was recovered from a woman between 35 and 50 years old in good health. Some clones in this sample may be carry-over from other donors' samples. The rearranged segments are TRBV28 and TRBJ2-1, with TRBD2 as a weak D call on 6 bases. The sample was PBMCs. The sequenced DNA is TGTGCCAGCAGTTTCTTTCTTCCCCGGAGGGCCCGACTTCCCGAGGGGAATGAGCAGTTCTTC. This yields the protein CASSFFLPRRARLPEGNEQFF.